The rows below give T cell receptor beta chains drawn from one sample of a study of blood T cell repertoires in COVID-19. Assay used: immunoSEQ multiplex PCR; TCRdb lists only in-frame clones, some missing. In the table there are some 340,000 clones, 80% to 90% of which are singletons. Specimen: PBMCs or T cells enriched from blood (not recorded which). All receptors come from a woman in her thirties who had recovered from COVID-19. The CDR3 runs from the conserved cysteine through the conserved F or W. D genes are given only for firm matches. Some rows mark clone size as missing; the rest say once, few, many or name a class of expanded clone.

d_gene: TRBD1
v_gene: TRBV28
j_gene: TRBJ2-3
abundance: .
CDR3nt: TGTGCCGGCCGGGACAGTACTAGCACAGATACGCAGTATTTT
CDR3aa: CAGRDSTSTDTQYF

d_gene: TRBD1
v_gene: TRBV5-1
j_gene: TRBJ1-6
abundance: few
CDR3nt: TGCGCCAGCAGCTTTGAAGGGGGCGTGCCACCCCTCCACTTT
CDR3aa: CASSFEGGVPPLHF

d_gene: .
v_gene: TRBV19
j_gene: TRBJ2-1
abundance: .
CDR3nt: TGTGCCAGTAACCCATCGCCGGAGAGTCTACAGTTCTTC
CDR3aa: CASNPSPESLQFF

d_gene: .
v_gene: TRBV28
j_gene: TRBJ1-1
abundance: .
CDR3nt: TGTGCCAGCAGTCCATGGTCGAGGAGCGTGAACACTGAAGCTTTCTTT
CDR3aa: CASSPWSRSVNTEAFF

d_gene: .
v_gene: TRBV11-2
j_gene: TRBJ1-3
abundance: .
CDR3nt: TGTGCCAGCAGCCCAGGGTCCTCTGGAAACACCATATATTTT
CDR3aa: CASSPGSSGNTIYF

d_gene: .
v_gene: TRBV27
j_gene: TRBJ2-1
abundance: .
CDR3nt: TGTGCCAGCAGTACTACAGGGATCCACAATGAGCAGTTCTTC
CDR3aa: CASSTTGIHNEQFF

d_gene: TRBD2
v_gene: TRBV2
j_gene: TRBJ2-3
abundance: .
CDR3nt: TGTGCCAGTGGGCTAGGGCTAGCGGGGGGCCTCGGCACAGATACGCAGTATTTT
CDR3aa: CASGLGLAGGLGTDTQYF

d_gene: .
v_gene: TRBV29-1
j_gene: TRBJ2-1
abundance: .
CDR3nt: TGCAGCGTCGCACAATACAATGAGCAGTTCTTC
CDR3aa: CSVAQYNEQFF

d_gene: .
v_gene: TRBV5-1
j_gene: TRBJ1-6
abundance: .
CDR3nt: TGCGCCAGCAGCGTGCGGGGCGGGGGACCCCTCCACTTT
CDR3aa: CASSVRGGGPLHF

d_gene: .
v_gene: TRBV9
j_gene: TRBJ1-1
abundance: .
CDR3nt: TGTGCCAGCAGCCCAAGCGGGCCCGCCAGCACGGAGGCTTTCTTT
CDR3aa: CASSPSGPASTEAFF

d_gene: .
v_gene: TRBV4-1
j_gene: TRBJ2-7
abundance: once
CDR3nt: TGCGCCAGCAGCCAACGGACAATCTCCTACGAGCAGTACTTC
CDR3aa: CASSQRTISYEQYF

d_gene: .
v_gene: TRBV6-1
j_gene: TRBJ2-7
abundance: .
CDR3nt: TGTGCCAGCAGTGAAAATTCCGGACAGCCGTTTATGGAGTACTTC
CDR3aa: CASSENSGQPFMEYF

d_gene: TRBD1
v_gene: TRBV5-6
j_gene: TRBJ1-2
abundance: .
CDR3nt: TGTGCCAGCAGCGGACAGGGGGATAACTATGGCTACACCTTC
CDR3aa: CASSGQGDNYGYTF

d_gene: .
v_gene: TRBV19
j_gene: TRBJ1-1
abundance: .
CDR3nt: TGTGCCAGTAGTATACCCTCGGGATCCCTGAACACTGAAGCTTTCTTT
CDR3aa: CASSIPSGSLNTEAFF

d_gene: .
v_gene: TRBV6-5
j_gene: TRBJ2-7
abundance: .
CDR3nt: TGTGCCAGCAGTCGAGTTATCTCCTACGAGCAGTACTTC
CDR3aa: CASSRVISYEQYF

d_gene: .
v_gene: TRBV2
j_gene: TRBJ2-7
abundance: .
CDR3nt: TGTGCCAGCAGTGAGGGCAGGGGGGCCTACGAGCAGTACTTC
CDR3aa: CASSEGRGAYEQYF

d_gene: .
v_gene: TRBV6-5
j_gene: TRBJ1-4
abundance: .
CDR3nt: TGTGCCAGCAGTCTATCTGGGCAGGTTAATGAAAAACTGTTTTTT
CDR3aa: CASSLSGQVNEKLFF

d_gene: TRBD2
v_gene: TRBV9
j_gene: TRBJ2-3
abundance: .
CDR3nt: TGTGCCAGCAGCGTAGCGGGGGGGCCCGGAGATACGCAGTATTTT
CDR3aa: CASSVAGGPGDTQYF

d_gene: .
v_gene: TRBV15
j_gene: TRBJ2-7
abundance: .
CDR3nt: TGTGCCACCAGTCTACTAGGGGGTTCGGCCTACGAGCAGTACTTC
CDR3aa: CATSLLGGSAYEQYF

d_gene: .
v_gene: TRBV7-7
j_gene: TRBJ2-5
abundance: .
CDR3nt: TGTGCCAGCAGCTTAAGGAGAAGCCCACAAGAGACCCAGTACTTC
CDR3aa: CASSLRRSPQETQYF

d_gene: TRBD2
v_gene: TRBV6-2/TRBV6-3
j_gene: TRBJ2-1
abundance: .
CDR3nt: TGTGCCAGCAGTTACCTGGCGGGGGGCCGCAATGAGCAGTTCTTC
CDR3aa: CASSYLAGGRNEQFF

d_gene: TRBD2
v_gene: TRBV11-3
j_gene: TRBJ2-7
abundance: .
CDR3nt: TGTGCCAGCAGCGAGAGCGGGGGCGACGAGCAGTACTTC
CDR3aa: CASSESGGDEQYF

d_gene: .
v_gene: TRBV18
j_gene: TRBJ1-3
abundance: .
CDR3nt: TGTGCCAGCTCGCCTAATCCTCAACGGGGGAGGACTCTTGGAAACACCATATATTTT
CDR3aa: CASSPNPQRGRTLGNTIYF

d_gene: TRBD1
v_gene: TRBV5-4
j_gene: TRBJ2-2
abundance: .
CDR3nt: TGTGCCAGCAGCGGACAGGGACCGAACACCGGGGAGCTGTTTTTT
CDR3aa: CASSGQGPNTGELFF

d_gene: .
v_gene: TRBV9
j_gene: TRBJ2-7
abundance: .
CDR3nt: TGTGCCAGCAGCCCCAGTACCACCTACGAGCAGTACTTC
CDR3aa: CASSPSTTYEQYF

d_gene: .
v_gene: TRBV4-3
j_gene: TRBJ2-7
abundance: .
CDR3nt: TGCGCCAGCAGCCTCCGACTAGAACAGACCTACGAGCAGTACTTC
CDR3aa: CASSLRLEQTYEQYF

d_gene: .
v_gene: TRBV14
j_gene: TRBJ1-1
abundance: .
CDR3nt: TGTGCCAGCAGCCAAGGGATGGGCCGAAACACTGAAGCTTTCTTT
CDR3aa: CASSQGMGRNTEAFF

d_gene: TRBD2
v_gene: TRBV29-1
j_gene: TRBJ2-7
abundance: .
CDR3nt: TGCAGCGTCCTTCGGGGGGGTTACGAGCAGTACTTC
CDR3aa: CSVLRGGYEQYF

d_gene: TRBD1
v_gene: TRBV28
j_gene: TRBJ1-2
abundance: .
CDR3nt: TGTGCCAGCAGTTTAAGGTCTGCAGGGGGCCCCTTCAACTATGGCTACACCTTC
CDR3aa: CASSLRSAGGPFNYGYTF

d_gene: .
v_gene: TRBV9
j_gene: TRBJ1-2
abundance: .
CDR3nt: TGTGCCAGCAGCGTAGGGGCGGGCAGTGCTAACTATGGCTACACCTTC
CDR3aa: CASSVGAGSANYGYTF